This T cell receptor beta chain was retrieved from a study of blood T cell repertoires in COVID-19. At the level of the study: The study drew acute and convalescent COVID-19 samples from the United States, Italy and Spain.

Cohort assignment relied on participant-reported clinical history. In the original workflow: Estimation of nucleated cell counts was performed using reference gene primer amplification. Method: immunoSEQ multiplex PCR; TCRdb's copy keeps in-frame clones and lacks some. V and J calls and clone size are those listed in that table; D and trimming were worked out from the DNA. The table includes almost 200,000 clones, roughly 90% detected once. The sample consisted of PBMCs or T cells enriched from blood (not recorded which). This receptor was obtained from a woman younger than 35 who had recovered from COVID-19.

The CDR3 DNA sequence: TGTGCCAGCAGCCAAGCCCAGCGGGGGGGCCTCTACAATGAGCAGTTCTTC. Translation gives CASSQAQRGGLYNEQFF. The chain combines TRBV3-1 (or the pseudogene TRBV3-2) with TRBJ2-1, with 10 bases lining up with TRBD2. The CDR3 consists of 17 residues. With V trimmed by 1 base and J by 3 bases, 6 bases remained unmatched. The germline CDR1 and CDR2 sequences are LGHDT and YNNKEL (reference sequence).